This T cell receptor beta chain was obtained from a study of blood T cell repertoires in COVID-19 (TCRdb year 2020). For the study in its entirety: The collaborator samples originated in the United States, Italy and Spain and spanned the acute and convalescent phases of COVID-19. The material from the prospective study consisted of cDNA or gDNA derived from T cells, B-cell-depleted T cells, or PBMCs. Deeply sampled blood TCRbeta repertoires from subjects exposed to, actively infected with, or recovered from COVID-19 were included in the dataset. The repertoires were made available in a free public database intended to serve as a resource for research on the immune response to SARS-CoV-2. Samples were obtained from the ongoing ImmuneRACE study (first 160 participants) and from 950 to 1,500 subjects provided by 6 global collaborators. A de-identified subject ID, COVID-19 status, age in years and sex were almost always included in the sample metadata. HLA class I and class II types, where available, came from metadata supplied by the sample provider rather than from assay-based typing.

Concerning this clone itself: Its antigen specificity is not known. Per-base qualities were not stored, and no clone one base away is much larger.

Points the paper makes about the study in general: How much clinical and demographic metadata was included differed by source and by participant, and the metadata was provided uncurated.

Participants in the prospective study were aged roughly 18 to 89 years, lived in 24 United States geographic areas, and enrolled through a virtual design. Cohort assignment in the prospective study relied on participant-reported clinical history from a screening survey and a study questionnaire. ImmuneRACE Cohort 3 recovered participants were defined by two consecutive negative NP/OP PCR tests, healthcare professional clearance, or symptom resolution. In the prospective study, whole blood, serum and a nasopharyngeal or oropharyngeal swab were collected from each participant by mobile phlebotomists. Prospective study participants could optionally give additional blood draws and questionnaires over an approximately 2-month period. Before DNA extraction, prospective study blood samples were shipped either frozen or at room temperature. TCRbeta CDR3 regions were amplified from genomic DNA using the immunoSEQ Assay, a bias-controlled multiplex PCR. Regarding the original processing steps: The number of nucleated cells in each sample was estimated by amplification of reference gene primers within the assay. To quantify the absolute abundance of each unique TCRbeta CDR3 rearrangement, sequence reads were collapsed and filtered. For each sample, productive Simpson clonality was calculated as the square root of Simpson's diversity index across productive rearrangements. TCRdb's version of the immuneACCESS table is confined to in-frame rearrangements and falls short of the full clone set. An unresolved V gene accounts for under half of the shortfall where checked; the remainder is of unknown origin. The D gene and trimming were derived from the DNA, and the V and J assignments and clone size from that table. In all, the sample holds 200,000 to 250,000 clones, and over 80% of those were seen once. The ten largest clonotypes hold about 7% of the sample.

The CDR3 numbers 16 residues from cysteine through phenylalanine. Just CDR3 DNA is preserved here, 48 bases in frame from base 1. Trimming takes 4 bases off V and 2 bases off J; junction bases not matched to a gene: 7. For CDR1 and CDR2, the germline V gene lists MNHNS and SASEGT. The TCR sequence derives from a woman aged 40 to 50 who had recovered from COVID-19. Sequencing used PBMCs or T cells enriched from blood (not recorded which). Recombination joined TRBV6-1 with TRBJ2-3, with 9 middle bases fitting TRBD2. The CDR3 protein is CASSGLASGITDTQYF. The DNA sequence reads TGTGCCAGCAGTGGGTTGGCTAGCGGGATCACAGATACGCAGTATTTT.